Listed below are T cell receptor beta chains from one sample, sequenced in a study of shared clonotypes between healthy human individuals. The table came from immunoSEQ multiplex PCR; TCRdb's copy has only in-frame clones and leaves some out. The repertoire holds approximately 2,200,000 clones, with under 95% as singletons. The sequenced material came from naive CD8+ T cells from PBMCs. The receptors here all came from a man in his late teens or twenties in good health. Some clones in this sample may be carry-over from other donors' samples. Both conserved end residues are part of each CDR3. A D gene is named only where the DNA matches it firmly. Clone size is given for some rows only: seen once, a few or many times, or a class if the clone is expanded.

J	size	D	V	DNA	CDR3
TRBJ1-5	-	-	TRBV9	TGTGCCAGCAGCGAGGCGGATAGCAATCAGCCCCAGCATTTT	CASSEADSNQPQHF
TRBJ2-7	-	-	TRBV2	TGTGCCAGCAGTGAAGGGCCCTTGGGGATCTACGAGCAGTACTTC	CASSEGPLGIYEQYF
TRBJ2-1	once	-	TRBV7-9	TGTGCCAGCAGACCCATAAGGAACGGATCCTACAATGAGCAGTTCTTC	CASRPIRNGSYNEQFF
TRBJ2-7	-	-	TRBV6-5	TGTGCCAGCAGTTACTCTCGCGAGCAGTACTTC	CASSYSREQYF
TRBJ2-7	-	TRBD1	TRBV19	TGTGCCAGTAGTAGGGGGACAGTGCCCGCCTACGAGCAGTACTTC	CASSRGTVPAYEQYF
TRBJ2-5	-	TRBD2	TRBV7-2	TGTGCCAGCAGCTTAGATCCCCTGGGACTAGCGGGGCAAGAGACCCAGTACTTC	CASSLDPLGLAGQETQYF
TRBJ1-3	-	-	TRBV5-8	TGTGCCAGCAGCTTGTTACCTTTCGGCTCTGGAAACACCATATATTTT	CASSLLPFGSGNTIYF
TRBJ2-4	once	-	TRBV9	TGTGCCAGCAGCCCCGGGGGAGGACACCCGGTAGTAAACATTCAGTACTTC	CASSPGGGHPVVNIQYF
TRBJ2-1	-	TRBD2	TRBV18	TGTGCCAGCTCACCAAGTCCAGGAGGGGAGGGGTACAATGAGCAGTTCTTC	CASSPSPGGEGYNEQFF
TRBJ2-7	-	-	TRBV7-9	TGTGCCAGCAGCTTAGCTCCGGGAGCCAACTACGAGCAGTACTTC	CASSLAPGANYEQYF
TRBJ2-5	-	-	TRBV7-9	TGTGCCAGCAGCCCCGGGGCGGTAATCCAAGAGACCCAGTACTTC	CASSPGAVIQETQYF
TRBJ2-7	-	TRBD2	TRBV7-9	TGTGCCAGCAGCGGTAGCAGAGGCCCTAGCGGGAGATTTGAGTACGAGCAGTACTTC	CASSGSRGPSGRFEYEQYF
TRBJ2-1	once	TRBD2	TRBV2	TGTGCCAGCAGGTTCCTAGCGGGAGACTCCTACAATGAGCAGTTCTTC	CASRFLAGDSYNEQFF
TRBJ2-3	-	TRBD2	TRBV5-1	TGCGCCAGCAGCTCTTCCCTAGCGGGAGTAATCACAGATACGCAGTATTTT	CASSSSLAGVITDTQYF